These 21 T cell receptor beta chains were all obtained from the same sample, sequenced in a study of blood T cell repertoires in COVID-19. Generated by immunoSEQ multiplex PCR, the TCRdb table keeps only in-frame clones and is missing some. The profile shows approximately 670,000 clones, 90% of them singletons. Material for sequencing was peripheral blood. These receptors came from a woman in her late teens or twenties with acute or convalescent COVID-19.

The rearrangement uses TRBV6-1 and TRBJ1-2; 7 nucleotides align to TRBD1. Germline CDR1 reads MNHNS; CDR2 reads SASEGT. The CDR3 has 18 residues. J was trimmed by 4 bases and V by 4 bases; bases with no gene match: 18. The CDR3 reads CASSGPPPTSTGLYGYTF. CDR3 in DNA: TGTGCCAGCAGTGGCCCTCCACCTACATCGACAGGGCTCTATGGCTACACCTTC.

The V and J genes are TRBV27 and TRBJ1-6; 8 positions match TRBD1. Germline lookup yields CDR1 MNHEY and CDR2 SMNVEV (reference sequence). Trimming removed 6 bases from V and 9 bases from J; junction bases left unmatched: 13. CDR3 length: 16 residues. CDR3 nucleotides: TGTGCCAGCAGGGGCCTCAGGGGGCGTTCTGGTTCACCCCTCCACTTT. As protein: CASRGLRGRSGSPLHF.

The chain has TRBV3-1 (or the pseudogene TRBV3-2) and TRBJ1-2; TRBD1 matches 8 bases. V shed 3 bases, J shed 7 bases, and the junction held 4 bases outside the gene matches. This CDR3 region has 13 residues. Germline values: CDR1 LGHDT, CDR2 YNNKEL (reference sequence). The CDR3 reads CASSHQGAPGYTF. The CDR3 DNA follows: TGTGCCAGCAGCCACCAGGGGGCACCTGGCTACACCTTC.

V and J are TRBV5-1 and TRBJ2-1; 8 bases are a match to TRBD1. In germline, CDR1 is SGHRS, CDR2 YFSETQ. The CDR3 is 16 residues long. With 4 bases clipped from V and 0 bases from J, the junction kept 6 bases outside the gene matches. The DNA for the CDR3 is TGCGCCAGCAGCCCTGGACAGGGTGGCTCCTACAATGAGCAGTTCTTC. Its protein is CASSPGQGGSYNEQFF.

This rearrangement joins TRBV10-3 to TRBJ1-2, with 9 nucleotides matching TRBD1. The V segment lost 3 bases and the J segment 3 bases; nucleotides outside the gene matches: 8. The germline gives CDR1 ENHRY, CDR2 SYGVKD. The CDR3 loop spans 16 amino acids. As DNA, the CDR3 is TGTGCCATCAGTGAAAATACCGGGACAGGGCACTATGGCTACACCTTC. Protein sequence: CAISENTGTGHYGYTF.

For the CDR3, the DNA is TGCGCCAGCAGCTCGGGACAGGGGTACGAGCAGTACTTC. Translating gives CASSSGQGYEQYF. This chain joins TRBV5-1 and TRBJ2-7, with 10 bases fitting TRBD1. The CDR3 is 13 amino acids. In germline, CDR1 is SGHRS, CDR2 YFSETQ. Unmatched junction bases numbered 1, after V lost 3 bases and J lost 4 bases.

The chain joins TRBV11-2 to TRBJ2-2; 8 bases are shared with TRBD2. CDR1 and CDR2 from the germline V gene are SGHAT and FQNNGV. CDR3 length equals 14 residues. The trim removed 5 bases at V and 4 bases at J, leaving 3 bases unmatched. CDR3 nucleotide sequence: TGTGCCAGCAGCACTAGCGGAGCCACCGGGGAGCTGTTTTTT. Encoded protein: CASSTSGATGELFF.

V and J are TRBV29-1 and TRBJ1-1; TRBD1 agrees at 9 bases. The germline V gene has CDR1 SQVTM and CDR2 ANQGSEA. The CDR3 runs to 14 residues. V lost 3 bases, J lost 4 bases, and 6 bases stayed unmatched. CDR3 bases: TGCAGCGTTGAGATACAGGGGGCTTTCACTGAAGCTTTCTTT. Amino acids: CSVEIQGAFTEAFF.

The rearrangement joins TRBV30 to TRBJ1-2; weak D call: TRBD1 (5 bases). The germline V and J ends were trimmed by 2 bases and 8 bases, with 12 bases remaining between them. Germline values: CDR1 GTSNPN, CDR2 SVGIG (reference sequence). The CDR3 consists of 12 residues. The CDR3 DNA sequence: TGTGCCTGGAGTCAGGGCAGTGCCGGCTACACCTTC. It yields the protein CAWSQGSAGYTF.

The V gene is TRBV11-1, the J gene TRBJ1-1; D uncertain. CDR1 and CDR2 (germline): SGHAT, FQDESV (reference sequence). V gave up 7 bases and J gave up 4 bases, with 7 bases separating them. The CDR3 loop spans 11 amino acids. The CDR3, as DNA: TGTGCCAGCACCCCAGGCACTGAAGCTTTCTTT. Translating it yields CASTPGTEAFF. The entire variable domain, with the rest obtained from reference TRBV11-1 and TRBJ1-1, is as follows: EAEVAQSPRYKITEKSQAVAFWCDPISGHATLYWYRQILGQGPELLVQFQDESVVDDSQLPKDRFSAERLKGVDSTLKIQPAELGDSAMYLCASTPGTEAFFGQGTRLTVV.

This clone came up once. V gene TRBV5-8 combines with J gene TRBJ2-1, with a possible D match to TRBD2 (6 bases). This CDR3 comprises 16 residues. The germline V and J ends were trimmed by 4 bases and 0 bases, with 14 bases remaining between them. The V gene's germline CDR1 is SGHTS and CDR2 YDEGEE. Here the CDR3 DNA reads TGTGCCAGCAGCACGGGACTTTTAAGCTCCTACAATGAGCAGTTCTTC. It is translated as CASSTGLLSSYNEQFF.

The chain joins TRBV18 to TRBJ2-2, with TRBD2 as a possible D gene (6 bases). This CDR3 has 16 residues. Germline lookup yields CDR1 KGHSH and CDR2 LQKENI. V lost 3 bases and J 1 base, leaving 12 bases between the germline ends. This chain's CDR3 is CASSPSGARNTGELFF. CDR3 sequence (DNA): TGTGCCAGCTCACCCTCGGGAGCCCGGAACACCGGGGAGCTGTTTTTT.

V is TRBV4-3 and J is TRBJ2-1, with 8 bases lining up with TRBD1. J was trimmed by 8 bases and V by 3 bases; bases with no gene match: 9. CDR3 size: 15 residues. The V gene's germline CDR1 is LGHNA and CDR2 YSLEER. As DNA, the CDR3 is TGCGCCAGCAGCCACCTACAGGGGGAAGGGGATGAGCAGTTCTTC. Its translation is CASSHLQGEGDEQFF.

Concerning this clone itself: Other DNA sequences in this sample translate to the same CDR3. CDR3 sequence reads: CASSLEGGYGYTF. DNA of the CDR3: TGCGCCAGCAGCTTGGAAGGGGGCTATGGCTACACCTTC. The chain has TRBV5-1 and TRBJ1-2, with D possibly TRBD1 on 6 matching bases. CDR3 length: 13 amino acids. Germline V lookup: CDR1 SGHRS, CDR2 YFSETQ. The V end lost 0 bases, the J end lost 4 bases, and 7 bases lay between the germline ends.

This rearrangement joins TRBV5-5 to TRBJ1-1; TRBD1 might be the D (5 bases). The CDR3 is made up of 14 amino acids. The ends were cut back, 6 bases at V and 1 base at J, with 13 bases in the middle. Germline CDR1 is SGHKS and CDR2 is YYEKEE (reference sequence). CDR3 nucleotides: TGTGCCAGCATCTCACAGGCGACGAACACTGAAGCTTTCTTT. Its translation is CASISQATNTEAFF.

The rearrangement joins TRBV27 to TRBJ2-1, with D unclear. This CDR3 is 12 amino acids long. Per germline, CDR1 MNHEY and CDR2 SMNVEV (reference sequence). V shed 4 bases and J shed 8 bases, with 9 bases lying between them. CDR3 sequence (DNA): TGTGCCAGCAGTTCCTACAGTGATGAGCAGTTCTTC. This sequence encodes CASSSYSDEQFF.

The chain combines TRBV27 with TRBJ1-6; the match to TRBD1 covers 7 bases. V shed 6 bases and J 9 bases; nucleotides not matched to a gene: 11. The CDR3 loop spans 15 amino acids. CDR1 MNHEY and CDR2 SMNVEV come from the germline V gene (reference sequence). Here the CDR3 DNA reads TGTGCCAGCAGCCCCGGACAGGTCTTGGGTTCACCCCTCCACTTT. Translated: CASSPGQVLGSPLHF.

J is TRBJ2-6 and V is TRBV5-6; possibly TRBD1 for D (5 bases). This CDR3 has 14 residues. The germline CDR1 and CDR2 sequences are SGHDT and YYEEEE. The V end lost 9 bases, the J end lost 4 bases, and 14 bases lay between the germline ends. For the CDR3, the DNA is TGTGCCACCTCCCCAGGGTCCGGGGCCAACGTCCTGACTTTC. As protein: CATSPGSGANVLTF.

As regards this clone: Other DNA sequences in this sample translate to the same CDR3. The rearrangement joins TRBV5-1 to TRBJ1-1; maybe TRBD1 (5 bases). Trimming pared 3 bases from V and 2 bases from J, leaving 11 bases between. This CDR3 spans 14 amino acids. Germline V gives CDR1 SGHRS, CDR2 YFSETQ. CDR3 loop: CASSSGQLNTEAFF. The CDR3 DNA reads as TGCGCCAGCAGCTCTGGACAACTTAACACTGAAGCTTTCTTT.

V and J are TRBV11-2 and TRBJ2-2; 12 nucleotides agree with TRBD2. This CDR3 comprises 18 residues. J lost 1 base, V lost 6 bases, and 9 bases had no gene match. Germline assignment: CDR1 SGHAT and CDR2 FQNNGV. The CDR3 DNA reads as TGTGCCAGCAGTTATCGGCCGGGACTAGCGGGGAACACCGGGGAGCTGTTTTTT. It yields the protein CASSYRPGLAGNTGELFF.

This chain connects TRBV2 to TRBJ2-1; a weak D match, TRBD2 (5 bases). V was clipped by 8 bases and J by 8 bases, with 22 bases between them. Germline lookup yields CDR1 SNHLY and CDR2 FYNNEI. The CDR3 has 15 amino acids. The CDR3 DNA reads TGTGCCAGCTTAGATCGGGGTGTTGGTATTGATGAGCAGTTCTTC. Its translation is CASLDRGVGIDEQFF. Drawing the rest from reference TRBV2 and TRBJ2-1, the complete variable domain is EPEVTQTPSHQVTQMGQEVILRCVPISNHLYFYWYRQILGQKVEFLVSFYNNEISEKSEIFDDQFSVERPDGSNFTLKIRSTKLEDSAMYFCASLDRGVGIDEQFFGPGTRLTVL.